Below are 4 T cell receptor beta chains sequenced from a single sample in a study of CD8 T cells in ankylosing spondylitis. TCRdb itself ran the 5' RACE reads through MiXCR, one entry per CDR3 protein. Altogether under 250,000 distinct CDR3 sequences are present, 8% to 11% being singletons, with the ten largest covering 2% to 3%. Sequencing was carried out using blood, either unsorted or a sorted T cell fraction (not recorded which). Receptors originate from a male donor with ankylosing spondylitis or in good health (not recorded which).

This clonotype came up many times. CDR3 sequence: CASSQLTVSTGELFF. The CDR3 DNA reads TGCGCCAGCAGCCAACTGACAGTGAGCACCGGGGAGCTGTTTTTT. The chain joins TRBV5-1 to TRBJ2-2; the D gene is possibly TRBD1 (5 bases). V lost 4 bases, J lost 4 bases, and 14 bases lay in between. Germline lookup yields CDR1 SGHRS and CDR2 YFSETQ. The CDR3 totals 15 residues.

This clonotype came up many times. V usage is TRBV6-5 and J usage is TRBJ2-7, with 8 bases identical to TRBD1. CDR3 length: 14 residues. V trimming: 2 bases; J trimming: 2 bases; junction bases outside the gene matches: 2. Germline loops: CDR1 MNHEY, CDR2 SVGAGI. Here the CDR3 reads CASSYLGQAYEQYF. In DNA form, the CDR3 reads TGTGCCAGCAGTTACCTGGGACAGGCCTACGAGCAGTACTTC.

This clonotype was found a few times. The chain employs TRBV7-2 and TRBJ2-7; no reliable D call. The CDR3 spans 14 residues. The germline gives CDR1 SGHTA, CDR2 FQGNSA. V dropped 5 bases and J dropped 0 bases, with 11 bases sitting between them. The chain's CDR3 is CASSEASSSYEQYF. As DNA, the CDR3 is TGTGCCAGCAGCGAGGCTTCAAGCTCCTACGAGCAGTACTTC.

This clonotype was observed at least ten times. The chain's CDR3 is CASSYSATYAIYEQYF. CDR3 coding DNA: TGTGCCAGCAGTTACTCCGCCACTTACGCCATCTACGAGCAGTACTTC. The rearrangement joins TRBV6-2 or TRBV6-3 to TRBJ2-7, with unresolved D. The CDR3 totals 16 residues. V was shortened by 0 bases and J by 3 bases, with 15 bases between the two germline ends. The germline V gene has CDR1 MNHEY and CDR2 SVGEGT.